This TCR beta chain originates from a study of T cell responses to AZD1222 COVID-19 vaccine. Assay: immunoSEQ multiplex PCR; the TCRdb copy retains only in-frame clones and omits some. The sample holds about 99,000 clones, 70% to 90% seen once. The germline V gene encodes CDR1 SGHVS and CDR2 FNYEAQ. Trimming removed 1 base from V and 2 bases from J, with 11 bases in between. The CDR3 is 15 residues long. Findings and limits, study-wide: Only a handful of people who got AZD1222 tested seropositive at baseline. Most donors were white British, females outnumbered males, and clonal diversity was possibly underestimated. All repertoire sampling was performed exclusively after the peak T cell response.

Note on this clone: What it recognizes is unknown.

The sample consisted of peripheral blood, taken on day 0 of AZD1222 vaccination. The sequence was collected from an adult in good health. V usage is TRBV7-6 and J usage is TRBJ2-5; D possibly corresponds to TRBD1 (6 bases). The CDR3 sequence: CASSLGVDSQETQYF. CDR3 bases: TGTGCCAGCAGCTTAGGGGTGGACAGTCAAGAGACCCAGTACTTC.